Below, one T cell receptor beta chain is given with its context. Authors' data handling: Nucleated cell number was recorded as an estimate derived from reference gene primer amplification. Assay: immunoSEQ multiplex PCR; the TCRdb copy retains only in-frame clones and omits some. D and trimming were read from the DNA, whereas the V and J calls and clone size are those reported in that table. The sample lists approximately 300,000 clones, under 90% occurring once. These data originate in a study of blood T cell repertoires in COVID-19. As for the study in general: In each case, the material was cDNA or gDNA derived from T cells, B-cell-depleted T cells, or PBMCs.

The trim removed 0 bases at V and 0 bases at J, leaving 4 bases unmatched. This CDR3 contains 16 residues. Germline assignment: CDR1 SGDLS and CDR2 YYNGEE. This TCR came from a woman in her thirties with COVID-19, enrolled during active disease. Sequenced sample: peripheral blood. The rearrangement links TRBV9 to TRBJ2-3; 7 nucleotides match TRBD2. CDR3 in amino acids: CASSVVSRGSTDTQYF. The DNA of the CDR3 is TGTGCCAGCAGCGTAGTCTCGCGGGGGAGCACAGATACGCAGTATTTT.